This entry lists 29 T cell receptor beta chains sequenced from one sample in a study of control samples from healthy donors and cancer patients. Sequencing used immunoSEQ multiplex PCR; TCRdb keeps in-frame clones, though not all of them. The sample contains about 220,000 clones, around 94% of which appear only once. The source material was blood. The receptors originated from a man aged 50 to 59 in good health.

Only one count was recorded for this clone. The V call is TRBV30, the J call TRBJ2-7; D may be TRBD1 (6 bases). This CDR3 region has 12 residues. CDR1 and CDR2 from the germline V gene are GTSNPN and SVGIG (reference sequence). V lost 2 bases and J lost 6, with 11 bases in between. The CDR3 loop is CAWSTQGSEQYF. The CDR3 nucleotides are TGTGCCTGGAGTACACAGGGAAGCGAGCAGTACTTC.

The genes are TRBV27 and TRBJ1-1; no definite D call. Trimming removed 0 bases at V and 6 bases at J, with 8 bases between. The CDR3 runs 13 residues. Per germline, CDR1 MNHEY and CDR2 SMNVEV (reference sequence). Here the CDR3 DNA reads TGTGCCAGCAGTTTATCCGAGTCGCCTGAAGCTTTCTTT. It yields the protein CASSLSESPEAFF.

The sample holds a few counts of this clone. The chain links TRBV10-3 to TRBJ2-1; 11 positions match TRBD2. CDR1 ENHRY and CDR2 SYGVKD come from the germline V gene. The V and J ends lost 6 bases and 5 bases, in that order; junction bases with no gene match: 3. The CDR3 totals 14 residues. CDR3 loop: CAIRMTSGDNEQFF. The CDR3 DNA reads TGTGCCATCAGGATGACTAGCGGGGACAATGAGCAGTTCTTC.

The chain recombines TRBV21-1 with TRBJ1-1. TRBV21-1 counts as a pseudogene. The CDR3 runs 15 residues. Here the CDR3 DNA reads TGTGCCAGCAGCAAAGATTCTGGGGTACGGACTGAAGCTTTCTTT. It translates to CASSKDSGVRTEAFF.

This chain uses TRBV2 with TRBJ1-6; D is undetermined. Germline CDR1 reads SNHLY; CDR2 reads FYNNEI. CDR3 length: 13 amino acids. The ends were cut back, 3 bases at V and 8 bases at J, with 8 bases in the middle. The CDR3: CASSDGVDSPLHF. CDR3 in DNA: TGTGCCAGCAGTGACGGTGTGGATTCACCCCTCCACTTT.

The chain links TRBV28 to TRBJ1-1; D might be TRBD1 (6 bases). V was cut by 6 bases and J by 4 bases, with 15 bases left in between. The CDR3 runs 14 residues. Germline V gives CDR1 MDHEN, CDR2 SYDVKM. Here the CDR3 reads CASRTRGSSTEAFF. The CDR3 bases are TGTGCCAGCAGAACGAGGGGGTCGAGCACTGAAGCTTTCTTT.

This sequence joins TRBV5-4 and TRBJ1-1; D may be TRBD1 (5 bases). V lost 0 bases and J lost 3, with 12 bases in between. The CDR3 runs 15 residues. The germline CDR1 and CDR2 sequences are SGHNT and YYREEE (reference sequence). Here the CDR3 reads CASSLDLRADTEAFF. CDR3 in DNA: TGTGCCAGCAGCTTGGATCTCAGGGCAGACACTGAAGCTTTCTTT.

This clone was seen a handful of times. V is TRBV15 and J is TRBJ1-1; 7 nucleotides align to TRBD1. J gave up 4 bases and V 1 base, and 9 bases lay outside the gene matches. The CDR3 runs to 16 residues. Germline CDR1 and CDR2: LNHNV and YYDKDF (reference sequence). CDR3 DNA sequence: TGTGCCACCAGCAGAGCATCGACAGGGATAGGCACTGAAGCTTTCTTT. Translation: CATSRASTGIGTEAFF.

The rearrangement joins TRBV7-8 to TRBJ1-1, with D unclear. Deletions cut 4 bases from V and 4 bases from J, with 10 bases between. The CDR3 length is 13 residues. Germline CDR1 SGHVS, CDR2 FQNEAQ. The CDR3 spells CASSSELGTEAFF. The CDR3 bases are TGTGCCAGCAGCTCCGAATTGGGCACTGAAGCTTTCTTT.

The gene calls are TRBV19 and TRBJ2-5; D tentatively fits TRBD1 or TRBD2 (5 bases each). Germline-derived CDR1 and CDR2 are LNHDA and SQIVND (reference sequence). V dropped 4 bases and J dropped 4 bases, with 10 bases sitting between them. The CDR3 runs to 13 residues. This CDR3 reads CASSRGIRETQYF. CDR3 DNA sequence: TGTGCCAGTAGTAGGGGGATAAGAGAGACCCAGTACTTC.

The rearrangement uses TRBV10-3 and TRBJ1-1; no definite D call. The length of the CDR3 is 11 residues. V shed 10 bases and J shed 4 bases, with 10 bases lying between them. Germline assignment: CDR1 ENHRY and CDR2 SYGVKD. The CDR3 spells CASARGTEAFF. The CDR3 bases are TGTGCCAGCGCTAGAGGCACTGAAGCTTTCTTT.

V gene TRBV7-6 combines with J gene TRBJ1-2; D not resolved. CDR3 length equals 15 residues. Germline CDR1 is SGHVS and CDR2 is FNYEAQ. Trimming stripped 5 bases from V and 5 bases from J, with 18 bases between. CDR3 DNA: TGTGCCAGCAGCGCGGTCCCCCGGGCGGGGTATGGCTACACCTTC. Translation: CASSAVPRAGYGYTF.

The CDR3 here is CAWSIGVRQPQHF. CDR3 DNA sequence: TGTGCCTGGAGTATAGGAGTTCGACAGCCCCAGCATTTT. The rearrangement joins TRBV30 to TRBJ1-5, with D unresolved. Trimming cost V 2 bases and J 7 bases, with 12 bases left between them. The CDR3 is made up of 13 amino acids. Looked up from germline, CDR1 is GTSNPN and CDR2 is SVGIG (reference sequence).

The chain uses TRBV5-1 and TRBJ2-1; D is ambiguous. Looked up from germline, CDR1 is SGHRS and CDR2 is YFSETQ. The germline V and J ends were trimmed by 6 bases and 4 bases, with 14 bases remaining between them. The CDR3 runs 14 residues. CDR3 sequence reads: CASKGGASYNEQFF. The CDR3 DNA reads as TGCGCCAGCAAGGGTGGAGCCAGTTACAATGAGCAGTTCTTC.

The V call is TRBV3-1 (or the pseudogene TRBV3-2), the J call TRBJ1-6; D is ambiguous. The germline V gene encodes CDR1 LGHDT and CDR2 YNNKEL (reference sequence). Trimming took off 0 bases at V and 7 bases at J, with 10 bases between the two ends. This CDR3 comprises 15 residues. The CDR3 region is CASSQDNGLNSPLHF. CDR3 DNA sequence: TGTGCCAGCAGCCAAGATAATGGCTTAAATTCACCCCTCCACTTT.

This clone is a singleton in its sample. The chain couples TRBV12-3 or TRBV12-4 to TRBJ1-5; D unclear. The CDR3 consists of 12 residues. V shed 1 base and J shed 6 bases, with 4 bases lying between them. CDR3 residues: CASSLESQPQHF. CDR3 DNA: TGTGCCAGCAGTTTAGAGAGTCAGCCCCAGCATTTT.

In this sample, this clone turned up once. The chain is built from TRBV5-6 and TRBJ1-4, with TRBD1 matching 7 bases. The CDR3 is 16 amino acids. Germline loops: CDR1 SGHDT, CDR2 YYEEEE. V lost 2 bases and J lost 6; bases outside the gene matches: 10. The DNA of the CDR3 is TGTGCCAGCAGCTTACTATGGGAGGGGGCGGATGAAAAACTGTTTTTT. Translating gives CASSLLWEGADEKLFF. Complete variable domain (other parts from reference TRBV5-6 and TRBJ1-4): DAGVTQSPTHLIKTRGQQVTLRCSPKSGHDTVSWYQQALGQGPQFIFQYYEEEERQRGNFPDRFSGHQFPNYSSELNVNALLLGDSALYLCASSLLWEGADEKLFFGSGTQLSVL.

CDR3 loop: CASSLRIGRHGYTF. CDR3 DNA: TGTGCCAGCAGCCTACGAATTGGACGGCATGGCTACACCTTC. The chain carries TRBV3-1 (or the pseudogene TRBV3-2) and TRBJ1-2, with no clear D. The CDR3 totals 14 residues. Trimming stripped 4 bases from V and 6 bases from J, with 15 bases between. CDR1 is LGHDT and CDR2 is YNNKEL in the germline V gene (reference sequence).

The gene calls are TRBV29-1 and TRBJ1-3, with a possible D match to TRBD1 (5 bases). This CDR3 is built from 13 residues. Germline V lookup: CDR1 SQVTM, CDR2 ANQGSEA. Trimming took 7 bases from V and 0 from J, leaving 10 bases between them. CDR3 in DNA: TGCAGCGCCCAAAGGGGCTCTGGAAACACCATATATTTT. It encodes CSAQRGSGNTIYF. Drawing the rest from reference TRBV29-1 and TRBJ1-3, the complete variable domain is SAVISQKPSRDICQRGTSLTIQCQVDSQVTMMFWYRQQPGQSLTLIATANQGSEATYESGFVIDKFPISRPNLTFSTLTVSNMSPEDSSIYLCSAQRGSGNTIYFGEGSWLTVV.

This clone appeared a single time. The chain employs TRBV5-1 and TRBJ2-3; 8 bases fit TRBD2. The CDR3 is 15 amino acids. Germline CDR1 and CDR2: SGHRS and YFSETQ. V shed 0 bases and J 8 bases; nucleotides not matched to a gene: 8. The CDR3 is CASSLDLSGDGTQYF. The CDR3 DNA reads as TGCGCCAGCAGCTTGGATCTTAGCGGGGATGGTACGCAGTATTTT.

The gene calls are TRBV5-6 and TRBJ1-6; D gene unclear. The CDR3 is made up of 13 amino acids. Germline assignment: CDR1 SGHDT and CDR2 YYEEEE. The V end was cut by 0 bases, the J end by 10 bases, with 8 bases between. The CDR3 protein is CASSLGGSSPLHF. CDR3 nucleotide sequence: TGTGCCAGCAGCTTGGGTGGGAGCTCACCCCTCCACTTT.

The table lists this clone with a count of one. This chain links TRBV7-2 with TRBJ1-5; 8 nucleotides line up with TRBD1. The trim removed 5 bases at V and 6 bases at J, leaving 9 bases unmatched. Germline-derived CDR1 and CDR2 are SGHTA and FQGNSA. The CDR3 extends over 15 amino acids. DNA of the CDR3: TGTGCCAGCAGCATAGGGACAGGAGGGGGTCAGCCCCAGCATTTT. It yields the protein CASSIGTGGGQPQHF.

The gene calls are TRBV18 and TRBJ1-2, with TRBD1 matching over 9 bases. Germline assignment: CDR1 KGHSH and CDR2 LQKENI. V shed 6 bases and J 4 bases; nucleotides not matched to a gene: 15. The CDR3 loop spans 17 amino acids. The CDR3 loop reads CASSNTPTGTGPYGYTF. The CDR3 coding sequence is TGTGCCAGCTCCAACACCCCCACGGGGACAGGGCCCTATGGCTACACCTTC.

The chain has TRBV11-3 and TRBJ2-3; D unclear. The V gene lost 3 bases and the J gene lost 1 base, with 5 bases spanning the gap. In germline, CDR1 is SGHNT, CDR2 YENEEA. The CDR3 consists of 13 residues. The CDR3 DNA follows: TGTGCCAGCAGCTTTTCGGGCACAGATACGCAGTATTTT. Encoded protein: CASSFSGTDTQYF.

CDR3 nucleotide sequence: TGTGCCAGCAGTTCCGAGGTCTATGGCTACACCTTC. Amino acids: CASSSEVYGYTF. The V and J genes are TRBV2 and TRBJ1-2, with D unresolved. With 5 bases removed from V and 4 bases from J, the gap between germline ends came to 8 bases. The CDR3 covers 12 residues. Germline CDR1 SNHLY, CDR2 FYNNEI.

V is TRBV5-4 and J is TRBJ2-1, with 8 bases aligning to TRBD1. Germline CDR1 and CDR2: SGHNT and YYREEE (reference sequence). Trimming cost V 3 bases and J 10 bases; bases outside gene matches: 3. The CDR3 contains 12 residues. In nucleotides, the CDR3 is TGTGCCAGCAGCTCGACAGGGGACGAGCAGTTCTTC. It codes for CASSSTGDEQFF.

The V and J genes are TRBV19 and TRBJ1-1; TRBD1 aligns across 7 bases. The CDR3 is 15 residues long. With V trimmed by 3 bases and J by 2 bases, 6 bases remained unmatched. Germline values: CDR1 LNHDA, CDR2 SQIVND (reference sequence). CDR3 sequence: CASSMGDRPNTEAFF. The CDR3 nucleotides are TGTGCCAGTAGTATGGGGGACAGACCTAACACTGAAGCTTTCTTT.

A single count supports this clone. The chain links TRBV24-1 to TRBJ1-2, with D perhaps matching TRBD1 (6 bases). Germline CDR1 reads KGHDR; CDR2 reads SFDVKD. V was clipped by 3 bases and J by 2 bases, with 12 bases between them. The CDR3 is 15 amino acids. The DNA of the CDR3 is TGTGCCACCAGTGATAAAGGGGGAGGGAACTATGGCTACACCTTC. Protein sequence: CATSDKGGGNYGYTF.

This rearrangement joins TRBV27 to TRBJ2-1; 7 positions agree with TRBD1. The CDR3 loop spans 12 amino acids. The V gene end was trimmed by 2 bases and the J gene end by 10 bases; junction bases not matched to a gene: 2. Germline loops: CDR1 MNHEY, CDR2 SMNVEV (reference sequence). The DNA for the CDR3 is TGTGCCAGCAGTTTACAGGGGGTCGAGCAGTTCTTC. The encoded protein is CASSLQGVEQFF.